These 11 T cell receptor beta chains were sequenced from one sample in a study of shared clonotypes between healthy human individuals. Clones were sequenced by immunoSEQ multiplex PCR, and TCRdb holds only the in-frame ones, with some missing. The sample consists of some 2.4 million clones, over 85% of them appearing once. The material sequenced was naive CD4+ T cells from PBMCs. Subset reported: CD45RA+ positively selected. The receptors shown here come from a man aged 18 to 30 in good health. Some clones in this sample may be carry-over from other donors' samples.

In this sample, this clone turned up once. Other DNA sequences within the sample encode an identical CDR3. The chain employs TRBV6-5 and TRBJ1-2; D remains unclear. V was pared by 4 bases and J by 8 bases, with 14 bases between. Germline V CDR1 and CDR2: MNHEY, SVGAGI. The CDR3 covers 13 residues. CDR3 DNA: TGTGCCAGCAGTTCGAAGTGGGCGGGAGGCTACACCTTC. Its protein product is CASSSKWAGGYTF.

CDR3 in DNA: TGTGCCAGCGGACTTACATACGAGCAGTACTTC. The encoded protein is CASGLTYEQYF. The chain has TRBV7-9 and TRBJ2-7; a possible D gene is TRBD2 (5 bases). The V and J ends lost 8 bases and 4 bases respectively, with 9 bases between them. This CDR3 has 11 amino acids. Per germline, CDR1 SEHNR and CDR2 FQNEAQ (reference sequence).

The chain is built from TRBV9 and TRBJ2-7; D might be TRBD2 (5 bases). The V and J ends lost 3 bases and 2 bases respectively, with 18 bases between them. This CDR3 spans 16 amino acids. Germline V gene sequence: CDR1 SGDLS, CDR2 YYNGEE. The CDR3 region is CASSDGLSVPTYEQYF. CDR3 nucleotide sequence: TGTGCCAGCAGCGACGGCCTTAGCGTTCCTACCTACGAGCAGTACTTC.

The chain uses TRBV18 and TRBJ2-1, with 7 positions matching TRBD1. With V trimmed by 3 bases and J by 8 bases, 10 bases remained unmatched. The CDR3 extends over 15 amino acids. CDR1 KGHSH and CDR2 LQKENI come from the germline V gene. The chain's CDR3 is CASSPGTDRVYEQFF. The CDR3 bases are TGTGCCAGCTCACCGGGAACCGACAGGGTTTATGAGCAGTTCTTC.

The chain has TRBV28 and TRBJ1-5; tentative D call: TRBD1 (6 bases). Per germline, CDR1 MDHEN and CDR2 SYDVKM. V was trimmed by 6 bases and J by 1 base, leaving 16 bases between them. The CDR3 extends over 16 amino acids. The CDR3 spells CASRVYRTGSNQPQHF. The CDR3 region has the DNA TGTGCCAGCAGGGTCTATCGTACAGGGAGCAATCAGCCCCAGCATTTT.

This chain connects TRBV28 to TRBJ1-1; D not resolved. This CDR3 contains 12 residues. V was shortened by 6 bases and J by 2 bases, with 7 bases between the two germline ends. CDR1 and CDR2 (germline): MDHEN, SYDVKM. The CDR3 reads CASSTRNTEAFF. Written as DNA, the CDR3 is TGTGCCAGCAGCACTAGAAACACTGAAGCTTTCTTT.

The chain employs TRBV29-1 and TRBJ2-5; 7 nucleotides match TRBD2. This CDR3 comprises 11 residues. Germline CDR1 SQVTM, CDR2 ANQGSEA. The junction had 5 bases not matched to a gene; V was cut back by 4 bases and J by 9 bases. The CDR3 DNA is TGCAGCGTTGGCCAACGGGGGGCCCAGTACTTC. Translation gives CSVGQRGAQYF. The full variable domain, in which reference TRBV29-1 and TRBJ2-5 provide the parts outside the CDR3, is SAVISQKPSRDICQRGTSLTIQCQVDSQVTMMFWYRQQPGQSLTLIATANQGSEATYESGFVIDKFPISRPNLTFSTLTVSNMSPEDSSIYLCSVGQRGAQYFGPGTRLLVL.

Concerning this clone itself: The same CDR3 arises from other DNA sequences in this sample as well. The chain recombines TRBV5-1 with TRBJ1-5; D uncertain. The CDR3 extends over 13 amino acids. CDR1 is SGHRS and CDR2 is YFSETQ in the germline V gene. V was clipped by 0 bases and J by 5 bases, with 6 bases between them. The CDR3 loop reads CASSLARDQPQHF. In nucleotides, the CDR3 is TGCGCCAGCAGCTTGGCGCGGGATCAGCCCCAGCATTTT.

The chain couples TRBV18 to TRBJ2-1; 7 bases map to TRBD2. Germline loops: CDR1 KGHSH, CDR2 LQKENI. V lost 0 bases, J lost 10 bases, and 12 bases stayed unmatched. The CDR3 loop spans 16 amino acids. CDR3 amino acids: CASSPPVAGEAREQFF. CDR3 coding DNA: TGTGCCAGCTCACCACCGGTCGCGGGAGAAGCGAGGGAGCAGTTCTTC. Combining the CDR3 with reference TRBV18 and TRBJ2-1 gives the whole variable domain NAGVMQNPRHLVRRRGQEARLRCSPMKGHSHVYWYRQLPEEGLKFMVYLQKENIIDESGMPKERFSAEFPKEGPSILRIQQVVRGDSAAYFCASSPPVAGEAREQFFGPGTRLTVL.

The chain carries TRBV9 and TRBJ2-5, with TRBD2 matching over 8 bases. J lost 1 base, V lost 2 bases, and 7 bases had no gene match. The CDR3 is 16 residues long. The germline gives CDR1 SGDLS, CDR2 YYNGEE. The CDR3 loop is CASSVAVAGTQETQYF. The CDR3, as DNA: TGTGCCAGCAGCGTGGCGGTAGCGGGGACCCAAGAGACCCAGTACTTC.

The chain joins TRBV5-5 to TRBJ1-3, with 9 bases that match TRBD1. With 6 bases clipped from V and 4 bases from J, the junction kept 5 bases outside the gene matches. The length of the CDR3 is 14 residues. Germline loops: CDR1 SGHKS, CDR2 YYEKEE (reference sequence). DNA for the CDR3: TGTGCCAGCACTTCCGGGACAGGGGGAAACACCATATATTTT. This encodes CASTSGTGGNTIYF.